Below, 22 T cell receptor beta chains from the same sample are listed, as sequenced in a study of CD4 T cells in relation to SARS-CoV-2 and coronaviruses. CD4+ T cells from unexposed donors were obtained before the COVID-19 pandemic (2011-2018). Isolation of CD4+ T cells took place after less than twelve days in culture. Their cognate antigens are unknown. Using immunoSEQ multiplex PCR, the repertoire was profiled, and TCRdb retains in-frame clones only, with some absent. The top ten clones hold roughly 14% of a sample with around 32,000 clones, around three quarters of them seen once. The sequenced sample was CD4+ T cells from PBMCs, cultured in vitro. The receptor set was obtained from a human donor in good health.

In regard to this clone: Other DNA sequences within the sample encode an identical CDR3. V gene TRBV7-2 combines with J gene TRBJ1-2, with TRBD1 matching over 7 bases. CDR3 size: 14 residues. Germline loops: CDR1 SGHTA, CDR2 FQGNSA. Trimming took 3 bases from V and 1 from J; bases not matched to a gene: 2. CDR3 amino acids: CASSLAGGNYGYTF. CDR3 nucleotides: TGTGCCAGCAGCTTGGCAGGGGGTAACTATGGCTACACCTTC.

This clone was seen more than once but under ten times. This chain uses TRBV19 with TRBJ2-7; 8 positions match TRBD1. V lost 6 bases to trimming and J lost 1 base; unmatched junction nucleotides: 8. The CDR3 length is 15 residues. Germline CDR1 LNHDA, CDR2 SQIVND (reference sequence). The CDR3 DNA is TGTGCCAGTAGGTCGAGGACAGGGACATCCTACGAGCAGTACTTC. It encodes CASRSRTGTSYEQYF.

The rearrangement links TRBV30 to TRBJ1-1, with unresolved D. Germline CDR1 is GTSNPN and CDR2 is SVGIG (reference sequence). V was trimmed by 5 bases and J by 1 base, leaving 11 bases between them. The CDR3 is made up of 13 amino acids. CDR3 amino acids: CAWALDGNTEAFF. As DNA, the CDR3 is TGTGCCTGGGCCCTAGACGGGAACACTGAAGCTTTCTTT. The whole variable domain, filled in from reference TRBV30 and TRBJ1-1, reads SQTIHQWPATLVQPVGSPLSLECTVEGTSNPNLYWYRQAAGRGLQLLFYSVGIGQISSEVPQNLSASRPQDRQFILSSKKLLLSDSGFYLCAWALDGNTEAFFGQGTRLTVV.

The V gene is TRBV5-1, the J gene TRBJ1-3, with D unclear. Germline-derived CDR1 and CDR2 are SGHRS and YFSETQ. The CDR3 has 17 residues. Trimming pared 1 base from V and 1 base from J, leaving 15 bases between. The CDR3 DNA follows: TGCGCCAGCAGCTTGATGGAGGCATCCTCATCTGGAAACACCATATATTTT. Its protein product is CASSLMEASSSGNTIYF.

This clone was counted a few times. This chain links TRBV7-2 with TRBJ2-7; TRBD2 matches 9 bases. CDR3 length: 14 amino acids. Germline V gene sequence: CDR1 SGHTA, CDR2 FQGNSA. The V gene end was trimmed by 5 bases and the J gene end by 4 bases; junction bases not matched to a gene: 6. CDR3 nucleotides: TGTGCCAGCAGCCCAGCGCGGGAGGGGTACGAGCAGTACTTC. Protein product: CASSPAREGYEQYF.

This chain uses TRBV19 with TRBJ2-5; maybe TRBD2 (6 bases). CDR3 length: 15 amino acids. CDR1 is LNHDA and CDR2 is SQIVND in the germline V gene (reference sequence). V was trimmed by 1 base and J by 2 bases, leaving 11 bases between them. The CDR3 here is CASSIGGGSQETQYF. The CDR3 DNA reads TGTGCCAGTAGTATAGGTGGGGGGAGTCAAGAGACCCAGTACTTC.

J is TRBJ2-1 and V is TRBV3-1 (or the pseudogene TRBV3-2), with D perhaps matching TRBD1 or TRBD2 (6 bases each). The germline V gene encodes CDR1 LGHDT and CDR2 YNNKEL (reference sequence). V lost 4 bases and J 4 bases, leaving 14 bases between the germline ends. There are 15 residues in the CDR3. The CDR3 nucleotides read TGTGCCAGCAGCCGTATGGGGGGCCGTTACAATGAGCAGTTCTTC. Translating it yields CASSRMGGRYNEQFF.

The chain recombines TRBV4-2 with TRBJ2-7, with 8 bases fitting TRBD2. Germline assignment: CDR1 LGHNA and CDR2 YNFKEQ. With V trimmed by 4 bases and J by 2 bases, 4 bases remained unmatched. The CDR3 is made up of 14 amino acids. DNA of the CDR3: TGTGCCAGCAGCCTTACTAGCGGTACCTACGAGCAGTACTTC. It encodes CASSLTSGTYEQYF.

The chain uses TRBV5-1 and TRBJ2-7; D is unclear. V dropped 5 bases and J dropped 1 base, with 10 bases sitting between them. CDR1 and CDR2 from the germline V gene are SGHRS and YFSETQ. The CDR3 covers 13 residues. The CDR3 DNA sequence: TGCGCCAGCAGTTACAGACTGTCCTACGAGCAGTACTTC. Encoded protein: CASSYRLSYEQYF.

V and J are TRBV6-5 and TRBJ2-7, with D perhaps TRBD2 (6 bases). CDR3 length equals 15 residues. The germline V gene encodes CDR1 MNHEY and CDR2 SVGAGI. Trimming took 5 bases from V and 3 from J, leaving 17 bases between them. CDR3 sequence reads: CASSSTGLRLYEQYF. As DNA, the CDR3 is TGTGCCAGCAGTAGCACGGGACTTAGGCTCTACGAGCAGTACTTC.

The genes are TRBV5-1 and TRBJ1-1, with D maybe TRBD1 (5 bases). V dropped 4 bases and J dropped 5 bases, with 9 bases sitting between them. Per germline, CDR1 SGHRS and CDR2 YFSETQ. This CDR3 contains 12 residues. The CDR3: CASSQQGTEAFF. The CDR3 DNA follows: TGCGCCAGCAGCCAGCAGGGTACTGAAGCTTTCTTT.

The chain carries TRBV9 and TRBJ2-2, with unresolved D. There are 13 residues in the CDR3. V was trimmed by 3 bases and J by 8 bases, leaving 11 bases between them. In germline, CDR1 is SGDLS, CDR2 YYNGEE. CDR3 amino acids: CASSDKYQGELFF. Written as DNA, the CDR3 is TGTGCCAGCAGCGACAAATATCAGGGGGAGCTGTTTTTT.

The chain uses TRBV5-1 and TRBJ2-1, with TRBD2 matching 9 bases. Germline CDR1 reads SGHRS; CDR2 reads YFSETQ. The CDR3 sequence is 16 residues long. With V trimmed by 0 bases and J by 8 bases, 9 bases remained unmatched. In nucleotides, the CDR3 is TGCGCCAGCAGCTTGGTTGCCAGCGGGAGGCTCGATGAGCAGTTCTTC. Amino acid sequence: CASSLVASGRLDEQFF.

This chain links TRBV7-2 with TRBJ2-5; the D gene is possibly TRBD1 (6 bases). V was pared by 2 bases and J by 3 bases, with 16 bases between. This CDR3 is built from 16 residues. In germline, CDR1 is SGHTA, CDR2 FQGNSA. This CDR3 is CASSLKSWGREETQYF. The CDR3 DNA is TGTGCCAGCAGCTTAAAGTCTTGGGGGCGAGAAGAGACCCAGTACTTC.

CDR3 amino acids: CASSQGGASQETQYF. The CDR3, as DNA: TGTGCCAGCAGCCAAGGGGGTGCCTCACAAGAGACCCAGTACTTC. The chain uses TRBV14 and TRBJ2-5, with unresolved D. Trimming cost V 1 base and J 2 bases, with 11 bases left between them. The CDR3 loop spans 15 amino acids. Germline CDR1 SGHDN, CDR2 FVKESK.

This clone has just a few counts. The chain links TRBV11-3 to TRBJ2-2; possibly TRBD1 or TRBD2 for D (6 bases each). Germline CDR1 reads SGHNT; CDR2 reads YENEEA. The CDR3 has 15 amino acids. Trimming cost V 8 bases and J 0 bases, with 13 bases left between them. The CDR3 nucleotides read TGTGCCAGCTCCGGGGGCGGTACGAACACCGGGGAGCTGTTTTTT. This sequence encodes CASSGGGTNTGELFF.

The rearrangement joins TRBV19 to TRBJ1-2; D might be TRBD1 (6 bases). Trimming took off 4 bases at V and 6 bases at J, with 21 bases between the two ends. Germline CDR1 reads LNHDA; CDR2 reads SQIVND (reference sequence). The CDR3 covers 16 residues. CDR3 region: CASSKAHSGTRNGYTF. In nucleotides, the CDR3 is TGTGCCAGTAGTAAAGCCCATTCCGGGACACGCAATGGCTACACCTTC.

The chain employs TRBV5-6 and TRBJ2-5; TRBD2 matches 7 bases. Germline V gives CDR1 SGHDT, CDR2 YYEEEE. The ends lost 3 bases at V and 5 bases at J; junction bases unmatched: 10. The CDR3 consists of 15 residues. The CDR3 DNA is TGTGCCAGCAGCTCGGGACCCCAGGGAGGGGAGACCCAGTACTTC. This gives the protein CASSSGPQGGETQYF.

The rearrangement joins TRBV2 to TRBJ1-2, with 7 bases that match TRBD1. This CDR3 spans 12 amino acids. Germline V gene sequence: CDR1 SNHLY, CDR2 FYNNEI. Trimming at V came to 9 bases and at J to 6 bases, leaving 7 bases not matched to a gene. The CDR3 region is CASDRDSDGYTF. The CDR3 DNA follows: TGTGCCAGTGACCGGGACAGCGATGGCTACACCTTC.

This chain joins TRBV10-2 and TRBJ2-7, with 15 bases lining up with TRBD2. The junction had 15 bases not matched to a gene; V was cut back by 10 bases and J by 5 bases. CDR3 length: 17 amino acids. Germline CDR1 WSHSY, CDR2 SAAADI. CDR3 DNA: TGCGCCACCCATGGACTAGCGGGGGGGCCGGATAAGAACGAGCAGTACTTC. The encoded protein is CATHGLAGGPDKNEQYF.

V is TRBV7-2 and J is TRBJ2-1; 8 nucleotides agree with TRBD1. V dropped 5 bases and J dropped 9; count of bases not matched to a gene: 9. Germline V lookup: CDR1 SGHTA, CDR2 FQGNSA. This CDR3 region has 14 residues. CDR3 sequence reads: CASSPGQGFGEQFF. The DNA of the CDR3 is TGTGCCAGCAGCCCCGGACAGGGTTTTGGTGAGCAGTTCTTC.

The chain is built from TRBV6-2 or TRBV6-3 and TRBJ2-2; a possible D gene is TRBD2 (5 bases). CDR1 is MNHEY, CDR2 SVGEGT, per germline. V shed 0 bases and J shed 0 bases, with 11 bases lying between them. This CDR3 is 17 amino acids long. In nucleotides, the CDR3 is TGTGCCAGCAGTTACTCTACGGGGTACGCGAACACCGGGGAGCTGTTTTTT. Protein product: CASSYSTGYANTGELFF.